The rows below give T cell receptor beta chains drawn from one sample of a study of identical twins. One entry per CDR3 protein, called by TCRdb with MiXCR from the 5' RACE reads. Of about 900,000 distinct CDR3 sequences in the sample, around 12% were seen once. The data also belong to a second study, concerning yellow fever vaccine responses in identical twins.

The sequencing input was PBMCs. These receptors originate from a young woman in good health. Each CDR3 is given with its conserved first and last residue. The order of the fields is J gene, V gene, clone size, D gene, CDR3 protein, CDR3 DNA. A D gene is named only where the DNA matches it firmly. Clone size is shown for a subset of rows, as once, few, many or a class of expanded clone.

J gene: TRBJ2-3; V gene: TRBV4-1; clone size: few; D gene: NA; CDR3 protein: CASSQAGAPSTDTQYF; CDR3 DNA: TGCGCCAGCAGCCAAGCAGGAGCTCCTAGCACAGATACGCAGTATTTT
J gene: TRBJ2-3; V gene: TRBV6-1; clone size: few; D gene: NA; CDR3 protein: CATAGGAGAPDTQYF; CDR3 DNA: TGTGCCACCGCAGGCGGGGCAGGCGCCCCAGATACGCAGTATTTT
J gene: TRBJ2-1; V gene: TRBV5-6; clone size: NA; D gene: TRBD2; CDR3 protein: CASSSGSRASGGLTEQFF; CDR3 DNA: TGTGCCAGCAGCTCGGGTTCAAGAGCTAGCGGGGGGCTCACTGAGCAGTTCTTC
J gene: TRBJ1-4; V gene: TRBV12-3/TRBV12-4; clone size: many; D gene: TRBD1; CDR3 protein: CASSTGTGFGEKLFF; CDR3 DNA: TGTGCCAGCAGTACCGGGACAGGGTTTGGAGAAAAACTGTTTTTT
J gene: TRBJ1-5; V gene: TRBV5-1; clone size: NA; D gene: NA; CDR3 protein: CASRPTWDQPQHF; CDR3 DNA: TGCGCCAGCAGACCCACCTGGGATCAGCCCCAGCATTTT
J gene: TRBJ2-7; V gene: TRBV5-5; clone size: few; D gene: TRBD1; CDR3 protein: CASSWDSSRPSYYEQYF; CDR3 DNA: TGTGCCAGCAGCTGGGACAGTTCCCGCCCCTCATACTACGAGCAGTACTTC
J gene: TRBJ2-2; V gene: TRBV11-3; clone size: NA; D gene: NA; CDR3 protein: CASSLRWQDTGELFF; CDR3 DNA: TGTGCCAGCAGCTTAAGGTGGCAAGACACCGGGGAGCTGTTTTTT
J gene: TRBJ2-1; V gene: TRBV10-2; clone size: NA; D gene: NA; CDR3 protein: CASSDGGGHHEQFF; CDR3 DNA: TGCGCCAGCTCTGATGGGGGGGGGCATCATGAGCAGTTCTTC
J gene: TRBJ2-4; V gene: TRBV12-3/TRBV12-4; clone size: many; D gene: NA; CDR3 protein: CASSLDTKNIQYF; CDR3 DNA: TGTGCCAGCAGTTTAGATACCAAAAACATTCAGTACTTC
J gene: TRBJ1-1; V gene: TRBV12-3/TRBV12-4; clone size: few; D gene: TRBD1; CDR3 protein: CASSFYRGREAFF; CDR3 DNA: TGTGCCAGCAGTTTCTACAGGGGGCGAGAAGCTTTCTTT
J gene: TRBJ2-1; V gene: TRBV5-1; clone size: NA; D gene: NA; CDR3 protein: CASSFFEIYNEQFF; CDR3 DNA: TGCGCCAGCAGCTTCTTCGAGATATACAATGAGCAGTTCTTC
J gene: TRBJ2-3; V gene: TRBV5-1; clone size: NA; D gene: TRBD1; CDR3 protein: CASSTGQVQDTQYF; CDR3 DNA: TGCGCCAGCAGCACCGGACAGGTCCAAGATACGCAGTATTTT
J gene: TRBJ2-5; V gene: TRBV5-6; clone size: NA; D gene: NA; CDR3 protein: CASTGPQWTQYF; CDR3 DNA: TGTGCCAGCACCGGTCCTCAGTGGACCCAGTACTTC
J gene: TRBJ2-7; V gene: TRBV18; clone size: few; D gene: NA; CDR3 protein: CASSPLGPEQYF; CDR3 DNA: TGTGCCAGCTCACCACTGGGGCCCGAGCAGTACTTC
J gene: TRBJ2-7; V gene: TRBV13; clone size: few; D gene: TRBD2; CDR3 protein: CASSSTREGVGSYEQYF; CDR3 DNA: TGTGCCAGCAGCTCCACCCGGGAGGGTGTTGGGTCCTACGAGCAGTACTTC
J gene: TRBJ2-1; V gene: TRBV29-1; clone size: few; D gene: NA; CDR3 protein: CSVTQGHEQFF; CDR3 DNA: TGCAGCGTGACGCAGGGTCATGAGCAGTTCTTC
J gene: TRBJ1-1; V gene: TRBV20-1; clone size: NA; D gene: TRBD1; CDR3 protein: CSARPTPGQGARSTEAFF; CDR3 DNA: TGCAGTGCTAGACCTACCCCGGGACAGGGGGCTCGCAGCACTGAAGCTTTCTTT
J gene: TRBJ1-1; V gene: TRBV5-5; clone size: NA; D gene: NA; CDR3 protein: CASSLFRVGNTEAFF; CDR3 DNA: TGTGCCAGCAGCTTGTTTAGAGTTGGGAACACTGAAGCTTTCTTT
J gene: TRBJ2-1; V gene: TRBV4-1; clone size: few; D gene: NA; CDR3 protein: CASSQLGDEQFF; CDR3 DNA: TGCGCCAGCAGCCAGCTAGGCGATGAGCAGTTCTTC
J gene: TRBJ1-3; V gene: TRBV25-1; clone size: few; D gene: NA; CDR3 protein: CASSEGDAASGNTIYF; CDR3 DNA: TGTGCCAGCAGTGAGGGGGACGCAGCCTCTGGAAACACCATATATTTT
J gene: TRBJ1-1; V gene: TRBV11-1; clone size: NA; D gene: NA; CDR3 protein: CASSLPTMNTEAFF; CDR3 DNA: TGTGCCAGCAGCCTCCCGACTATGAACACTGAAGCTTTCTTT
J gene: TRBJ2-7; V gene: TRBV11-3; clone size: NA; D gene: NA; CDR3 protein: CASSVRLAESSYEQYF; CDR3 DNA: TGTGCCAGCAGCGTAAGGCTAGCTGAGAGCTCCTACGAGCAGTACTTC
J gene: TRBJ2-5; V gene: TRBV7-2; clone size: few; D gene: NA; CDR3 protein: CASSFQGGVETQYF; CDR3 DNA: TGTGCCAGCAGCTTCCAAGGGGGGGTAGAGACCCAGTACTTC
J gene: TRBJ2-1; V gene: TRBV4-1; clone size: NA; D gene: NA; CDR3 protein: CASSQDVREQFF; CDR3 DNA: TGCGCCAGCAGCCAAGATGTTCGCGAGCAGTTCTTC
J gene: TRBJ2-2; V gene: TRBV5-5; clone size: few; D gene: TRBD2; CDR3 protein: CASSLVLAGGLGELFF; CDR3 DNA: TGTGCCAGCAGCTTGGTCTTAGCGGGAGGTCTCGGGGAGCTGTTTTTT
J gene: TRBJ1-6; V gene: TRBV7-2; clone size: few; D gene: NA; CDR3 protein: CASSLGGQYSPLHF; CDR3 DNA: TGTGCCAGCAGCTTGGGGGGCCAATATTCACCCCTCCACTTT
J gene: TRBJ2-3; V gene: TRBV2; clone size: few; D gene: TRBD2; CDR3 protein: CASLAGDLADTQYF; CDR3 DNA: TGTGCCAGTCTAGCGGGAGATCTGGCAGATACGCAGTATTTT
J gene: TRBJ2-2; V gene: TRBV7-9; clone size: NA; D gene: NA; CDR3 protein: CASSFRENGELFF; CDR3 DNA: TGTGCCAGCAGCTTCCGAGAGAACGGGGAGCTGTTTTTT
J gene: TRBJ2-1; V gene: TRBV11-2; clone size: NA; D gene: TRBD2; CDR3 protein: CASSSSGLAGGMGYNEQFF; CDR3 DNA: TGTGCCAGCAGCTCTTCTGGACTAGCGGGGGGAATGGGATACAATGAGCAGTTCTTC
J gene: TRBJ2-5; V gene: TRBV10-3; clone size: few; D gene: NA; CDR3 protein: CAASRDYQETQYF; CDR3 DNA: TGTGCCGCCTCACGGGATTACCAAGAGACCCAGTACTTC
J gene: TRBJ2-2; V gene: TRBV24-1; clone size: NA; D gene: NA; CDR3 protein: CATSDFGAGELFF; CDR3 DNA: TGTGCCACCAGTGATTTTGGGGCTGGGGAGCTGTTTTTT
J gene: TRBJ2-3; V gene: TRBV27; clone size: once; D gene: NA; CDR3 protein: CASSLEGAVTSTQYF; CDR3 DNA: TGTGCCAGCAGTTTGGAGGGGGCCGTCACTTCTACGCAGTATTTT
J gene: TRBJ2-1; V gene: TRBV28; clone size: few; D gene: TRBD2; CDR3 protein: CASSLGPLRGRGGLAPNEQFF; CDR3 DNA: TGTGCCAGCAGTTTAGGACCCCTCAGGGGGCGCGGGGGACTAGCGCCAAATGAGCAGTTCTTC
J gene: TRBJ2-2; V gene: TRBV20-1; clone size: NA; D gene: NA; CDR3 protein: CTARGAANTGELFF; CDR3 DNA: TGCACCGCTAGAGGCGCGGCAAACACCGGGGAGCTGTTTTTT
J gene: TRBJ1-1; V gene: TRBV2; clone size: NA; D gene: TRBD1; CDR3 protein: CASRPGQVLQNTEAFF; CDR3 DNA: TGTGCCAGCAGACCTGGACAGGTGCTCCAGAACACTGAAGCTTTCTTT
J gene: TRBJ1-5; V gene: TRBV20-1; clone size: NA; D gene: TRBD1; CDR3 protein: CSASDRGTYSNQPQHF; CDR3 DNA: TGCAGTGCTTCGGACAGGGGCACCTATAGCAATCAGCCCCAGCATTTT
J gene: TRBJ1-4; V gene: TRBV12-3/TRBV12-4; clone size: many; D gene: NA; CDR3 protein: CASDGGYGEKLFF; CDR3 DNA: TGTGCCAGCGACGGGGGGTACGGTGAAAAACTGTTTTTT
J gene: TRBJ2-5; V gene: TRBV7-8; clone size: once; D gene: TRBD2; CDR3 protein: CASSLAEGTIETQYF; CDR3 DNA: TGTGCCAGCAGCTTAGCGGAAGGGACTATAGAGACCCAGTACTTC
J gene: TRBJ2-7; V gene: TRBV18; clone size: NA; D gene: NA; CDR3 protein: CASSPPGREYYEQYF; CDR3 DNA: TGTGCCAGCTCACCACCGGGGCGGGAATACTACGAGCAGTACTTC
J gene: TRBJ2-5; V gene: TRBV7-8; clone size: NA; D gene: TRBD1; CDR3 protein: CASSHGTGGTQYF; CDR3 DNA: TGTGCCAGCAGCCACGGGACAGGGGGGACCCAGTACTTC